This is a list of T cell receptor beta chains from one sample in a study of shared clonotypes between healthy human individuals. Data came from immunoSEQ multiplex PCR; TCRdb stores just in-frame clones and leaves some out. Of 2 million to 2.5 million clones in the sample, about 94% were seen once. Source material: naive CD4+ T cells sorted from blood. These receptors were obtained from a man younger than 35 in good health. Both conserved end residues are part of each CDR3. Each record gives: J gene, clone size, V gene, D gene, CDR3 protein, CDR3 DNA. D genes are given only for firm matches. Clone size is shown for a subset of rows, as once, few, many or a class of expanded clone.

j_gene: TRBJ2-6
abundance: once
v_gene: TRBV7-9
d_gene: NA
CDR3aa: CASSLVGGWDSGANVLTF
CDR3nt: TGTGCCAGCAGCTTAGTAGGTGGGTGGGACTCTGGGGCCAACGTCCTGACTTTC

j_gene: TRBJ1-5
abundance: NA
v_gene: TRBV29-1
d_gene: NA
CDR3aa: CSPWRGNSNQPQHF
CDR3nt: TGCAGCCCATGGAGGGGAAATAGCAATCAGCCCCAGCATTTT

j_gene: TRBJ1-4
abundance: NA
v_gene: TRBV28
d_gene: NA
CDR3aa: CATHSNKLFF
CDR3nt: TGTGCCACCCACAGTAATAAACTGTTTTTT

j_gene: TRBJ2-2
abundance: NA
v_gene: TRBV25-1
d_gene: TRBD1
CDR3aa: CASRGTVSTGELFF
CDR3nt: TGTGCCAGCAGGGGGACAGTCTCGACCGGGGAGCTGTTTTTT

j_gene: TRBJ2-6
abundance: NA
v_gene: TRBV7-9
d_gene: NA
CDR3aa: CASSETTGSFHSGANVLTF
CDR3nt: TGTGCCAGCAGCGAAACTACAGGTTCTTTTCACTCTGGGGCCAACGTCCTGACTTTC

j_gene: TRBJ2-1
abundance: once
v_gene: TRBV30
d_gene: NA
CDR3aa: CAWSGLSSSEQFF
CDR3nt: TGTGCCTGGAGCGGGCTATCTAGCTCTGAGCAGTTCTTC

j_gene: TRBJ2-3
abundance: NA
v_gene: TRBV21-1
d_gene: NA
CDR3aa: CASSKEVAGEGDTQYF
CDR3nt: TGTGCCAGCAGCAAAGAAGTCGCAGGGGAAGGAGATACGCAGTATTTT

j_gene: TRBJ2-1
abundance: NA
v_gene: TRBV5-4
d_gene: TRBD2
CDR3aa: CASSVRTSGINEQFF
CDR3nt: TGTGCCAGCAGCGTTCGGACTAGCGGGATAAATGAGCAGTTCTTC

j_gene: TRBJ2-3
abundance: NA
v_gene: TRBV14
d_gene: NA
CDR3aa: CASSQAVRSTQYF
CDR3nt: TGTGCCAGCAGCCAAGCCGTTCGAAGTACGCAGTATTTT

j_gene: TRBJ2-7
abundance: NA
v_gene: TRBV6-5
d_gene: NA
CDR3aa: CASRRPSANEQYF
CDR3nt: TGTGCCAGCAGGCGTCCCAGTGCCAACGAGCAGTACTTC

j_gene: TRBJ2-4
abundance: NA
v_gene: TRBV10-1
d_gene: TRBD1
CDR3aa: CARASDRGDCTKNIQYF
CDR3nt: TGCGCCAGGGCATCGGACAGGGGGGATTGTACCAAAAACATTCAGTACTTC

j_gene: TRBJ1-2
abundance: few
v_gene: TRBV5-6
d_gene: NA
CDR3aa: CASSFVDNYGYTF
CDR3nt: TGTGCCAGCAGCTTCGTGGATAACTATGGCTACACCTTC

j_gene: TRBJ2-7
abundance: NA
v_gene: TRBV10-1
d_gene: NA
CDR3aa: CASHNTATGISYEQYF
CDR3nt: TGCGCCAGCCACAATACAGCGACAGGCATCTCCTACGAGCAGTACTTC

j_gene: TRBJ1-6
abundance: NA
v_gene: TRBV5-1
d_gene: NA
CDR3aa: CASSSDSLSPLHF
CDR3nt: TGCGCCAGCAGCTCCGACAGCCTATCACCCCTCCACTTT

j_gene: TRBJ2-1
abundance: NA
v_gene: TRBV6-6
d_gene: TRBD2
CDR3aa: CASSQRRGSGYNEQFF
CDR3nt: TGTGCCAGCAGCCAACGTCGCGGGAGTGGCTACAATGAGCAGTTCTTC

j_gene: TRBJ2-5
abundance: NA
v_gene: TRBV2
d_gene: NA
CDR3aa: CATTRWLQETQYF
CDR3nt: TGTGCCACCACTCGCTGGCTCCAAGAGACCCAGTACTTC

j_gene: TRBJ2-5
abundance: NA
v_gene: TRBV6-1
d_gene: NA
CDR3aa: CASESQPQETQYF
CDR3nt: TGTGCCAGCGAGTCACAGCCCCAAGAGACCCAGTACTTC

j_gene: TRBJ1-4
abundance: few
v_gene: TRBV28
d_gene: NA
CDR3aa: CASRSTASGEKLFF
CDR3nt: TGTGCCAGCAGGTCGACAGCGAGCGGTGAAAAACTGTTTTTT

j_gene: TRBJ2-7
abundance: NA
v_gene: TRBV5-1
d_gene: TRBD1
CDR3aa: CASSRTLTGESSYEQYF
CDR3nt: TGCGCCAGCAGCCGCACCCTGACAGGGGAGAGCTCCTACGAGCAGTACTTC

j_gene: TRBJ1-3
abundance: NA
v_gene: TRBV6-1
d_gene: NA
CDR3aa: CASSGTGAYSGNTIYF
CDR3nt: TGTGCCAGCAGTGGGACGGGGGCTTACTCTGGAAACACCATATATTTT

j_gene: TRBJ2-2
abundance: NA
v_gene: TRBV5-1
d_gene: TRBD2
CDR3aa: CASTGTNALNTGELFF
CDR3nt: TGCGCCAGCACCGGGACTAACGCTTTGAACACCGGGGAGCTGTTTTTT

j_gene: TRBJ1-5
abundance: NA
v_gene: TRBV19
d_gene: NA
CDR3aa: CASRLSNQPQHF
CDR3nt: TGTGCCAGTAGACTTAGCAATCAGCCCCAGCATTTT

j_gene: TRBJ2-5
abundance: once
v_gene: TRBV6-1
d_gene: NA
CDR3aa: CASSWIGKGETQYF
CDR3nt: TGTGCCAGCAGTTGGATAGGGAAGGGAGAGACCCAGTACTTC

j_gene: TRBJ2-1
abundance: NA
v_gene: TRBV2
d_gene: NA
CDR3aa: CASSVSGNEQFF
CDR3nt: TGTGCCAGCAGTGTTAGCGGTAATGAGCAGTTCTTC

j_gene: TRBJ2-5
abundance: NA
v_gene: TRBV5-1
d_gene: NA
CDR3aa: CASSLAQVQETQYF
CDR3nt: TGCGCCAGCAGCTTGGCGCAAGTCCAAGAGACCCAGTACTTC

j_gene: TRBJ2-7
abundance: NA
v_gene: TRBV7-9
d_gene: TRBD1
CDR3aa: CASSLGDRRSPYEQYF
CDR3nt: TGTGCCAGCAGCTTAGGGGACAGACGATCCCCCTACGAGCAGTACTTC

j_gene: TRBJ2-2
abundance: NA
v_gene: TRBV6-6
d_gene: NA
CDR3aa: CASSLDGSPGELFF
CDR3nt: TGTGCCAGCAGTTTGGATGGGAGTCCCGGGGAGCTGTTTTTT

j_gene: TRBJ1-5
abundance: NA
v_gene: TRBV30
d_gene: NA
CDR3aa: CAWSVSKGHGSNQPQHF
CDR3nt: TGTGCCTGGAGTGTCTCTAAAGGCCATGGAAGCAATCAGCCCCAGCATTTT

j_gene: TRBJ2-2
abundance: NA
v_gene: TRBV7-3
d_gene: NA
CDR3aa: CASSLGAGELFF
CDR3nt: TGTGCCAGCAGCTTAGGAGCCGGGGAGCTGTTTTTT

j_gene: TRBJ1-1
abundance: NA
v_gene: TRBV30
d_gene: NA
CDR3aa: CAWLGEGKNTEAFF
CDR3nt: TGTGCCTGGTTGGGCGAGGGCAAGAACACTGAAGCTTTCTTT

j_gene: TRBJ2-1
abundance: NA
v_gene: TRBV5-5
d_gene: NA
CDR3aa: CASSLGGINEQFF
CDR3nt: TGTGCCAGCAGCTTGGGAGGGATCAATGAGCAGTTCTTC

j_gene: TRBJ1-4
abundance: NA
v_gene: TRBV6-6
d_gene: TRBD1
CDR3aa: CASRRDRANEKLFF
CDR3nt: TGTGCCAGCAGGAGGGACAGAGCTAATGAAAAACTGTTTTTT

j_gene: TRBJ1-1
abundance: NA
v_gene: TRBV18
d_gene: NA
CDR3aa: CASSPVTLLNTEAFF
CDR3nt: TGTGCCAGCTCACCGGTGACACTCCTGAACACTGAAGCTTTCTTT

j_gene: TRBJ2-3
abundance: NA
v_gene: TRBV5-1
d_gene: NA
CDR3aa: CASSLLGVSTDTQYF
CDR3nt: TGCGCCAGCAGCCTACTTGGGGTTTCAACAGATACGCAGTATTTT

j_gene: TRBJ1-4
abundance: NA
v_gene: TRBV7-9
d_gene: NA
CDR3aa: CASSFRQGIIEKLFF
CDR3nt: TGTGCCAGCAGCTTTCGGCAGGGGATTATTGAAAAACTGTTTTTT

j_gene: TRBJ1-6
abundance: NA
v_gene: TRBV27
d_gene: NA
CDR3aa: CASTYNYNSPLHF
CDR3nt: TGTGCCAGCACATATAATTATAATTCACCCCTCCACTTT

j_gene: TRBJ2-7
abundance: NA
v_gene: TRBV5-1
d_gene: TRBD1
CDR3aa: CASTAGQGPYEQYF
CDR3nt: TGCGCCAGCACGGCGGGACAGGGACCCTACGAGCAGTACTTC

j_gene: TRBJ1-6
abundance: NA
v_gene: TRBV2
d_gene: NA
CDR3aa: CASSEDHNSPLHF
CDR3nt: TGTGCCAGCAGTGAGGACCATAATTCACCCCTCCACTTT

j_gene: TRBJ2-1
abundance: NA
v_gene: TRBV7-2
d_gene: TRBD2
CDR3aa: CASSLGGAGVGNEQFF
CDR3nt: TGTGCCAGCAGCTTAGGCGGAGCGGGAGTTGGGAATGAGCAGTTCTTC

j_gene: TRBJ2-1
abundance: NA
v_gene: TRBV7-2
d_gene: TRBD2
CDR3aa: CASSPTSGGYNEQFF
CDR3nt: TGTGCCAGCAGCCCCACTAGCGGGGGGTACAATGAGCAGTTCTTC

j_gene: TRBJ1-1
abundance: NA
v_gene: TRBV10-3
d_gene: NA
CDR3aa: CAISPRENTEAFF
CDR3nt: TGTGCCATCAGCCCCAGGGAGAACACTGAAGCTTTCTTT

j_gene: TRBJ2-7
abundance: NA
v_gene: TRBV12-5
d_gene: TRBD2
CDR3aa: CASGWGLAGAWYEQYF
CDR3nt: TGTGCTAGTGGTTGGGGACTAGCGGGAGCTTGGTACGAGCAGTACTTC

j_gene: TRBJ2-2
abundance: NA
v_gene: TRBV30
d_gene: TRBD2
CDR3aa: CACPTSENTGELFF
CDR3nt: TGTGCCTGTCCGACTAGCGAGAACACCGGGGAGCTGTTTTTT

j_gene: TRBJ2-3
abundance: NA
v_gene: TRBV6-1
d_gene: NA
CDR3aa: CASSDSLYTDTQYF
CDR3nt: TGTGCCAGCAGTGATTCCCTCTACACAGATACGCAGTATTTT

j_gene: TRBJ2-7
abundance: NA
v_gene: TRBV28
d_gene: NA
CDR3aa: CASRLGGPSSYEQYF
CDR3nt: TGTGCCAGCAGGCTCGGGGGGCCGAGCTCCTACGAGCAGTACTTC

j_gene: TRBJ1-1
abundance: few
v_gene: TRBV14
d_gene: NA
CDR3aa: CASSSLEGMNTEAFF
CDR3nt: TGTGCCAGCAGCTCTCTGGAGGGGATGAACACTGAAGCTTTCTTT

j_gene: TRBJ2-2
abundance: NA
v_gene: TRBV7-3
d_gene: NA
CDR3aa: CASSPDLKNTGELFF
CDR3nt: TGTGCCAGCAGCCCAGACTTGAAGAACACCGGGGAGCTGTTTTTT

j_gene: TRBJ1-6
abundance: NA
v_gene: TRBV5-4
d_gene: NA
CDR3aa: CASSARDNSYNSPLHF
CDR3nt: TGTGCCAGCAGCGCCCGGGACAACTCCTATAATTCACCCCTCCACTTT

j_gene: TRBJ1-1
abundance: NA
v_gene: TRBV11-2
d_gene: NA
CDR3aa: CASSLGQLPYEAFF
CDR3nt: TGTGCCAGCAGCTTAGGGCAACTGCCGTACGAAGCTTTCTTT

j_gene: TRBJ2-3
abundance: NA
v_gene: TRBV5-1
d_gene: NA
CDR3aa: CASSSDLPSSRTDTQYF
CDR3nt: TGCGCCAGCAGCTCGGACTTGCCGTCAAGTAGAACAGATACGCAGTATTTT

j_gene: TRBJ1-1
abundance: NA
v_gene: TRBV6-5
d_gene: NA
CDR3aa: CASGRGAEAFF
CDR3nt: TGTGCCAGCGGTCGAGGGGCTGAAGCTTTCTTT

j_gene: TRBJ2-5
abundance: NA
v_gene: TRBV28
d_gene: TRBD2
CDR3aa: CASIPSGGEKETQYF
CDR3nt: TGTGCCAGCATCCCTAGCGGGGGGGAAAAAGAGACCCAGTACTTC

j_gene: TRBJ2-5
abundance: NA
v_gene: TRBV2
d_gene: NA
CDR3aa: CASRGQRYQETQYF
CDR3nt: TGTGCCAGCAGGGGTCAGAGGTACCAAGAGACCCAGTACTTC